The TCR beta chain described here comes from a study of T cell repertoires in cytomegalovirus infection. In the study overall: An indication of both CMV infection and matching HLA type came from public TCR beta signatures.

In regard to this clonotype: The antigen remains undetermined.

The CDR3 consists of 16 residues. Trimming shortened V by 6 bases and J by 0 bases, and 16 bases separated the two germline ends. Per germline, CDR1 LGHDT and CDR2 YNNKEL (reference sequence). From the reads, TCRdb called clonotypes with MiXCR, one entry per CDR3 protein. The sample lists fewer than 900,000 distinct CDR3 sequences, about 29% occurring once. The chain is built from TRBV3-1 and TRBJ2-3; no clear D gene. The TCR comes from a human donor in good health (CMV status not recorded). Some clones in this sample may be carry-over from other donors' samples. The sequencing used cultured CD8+ T cells from PBMCs, collected from culture after CMV antigen stimulation. CDR3 sequence: CASSPAGWRSTDTQYF. The CDR3 nucleotides read TGTGCCAGCAGTCCGGCCGGTTGGCGGAGCACAGATACGCAGTATTTT.